This T cell receptor beta chain was found in a study of beta chain features in type 1 diabetes. Populations isolated by sorting all had purity greater than 98%. The authors reverse transcribed all of the isolated RNA, so sequencing captured expressed TCRB transcripts. An average of about 3.4 million reads was obtained for naive, central memory and regulatory T cell samples. Sequencing was performed with immunoSEQ multiplex PCR; in TCRdb, only in-frame clones are kept and a portion is missing. Of hundreds of thousands of clones detected, 10% to 15% appear once; the ten largest clones hold around 0.022%. This CDR3 region has 14 residues. Germline lookup yields CDR1 MNHEY and CDR2 SMNVEV (reference sequence). Trimming pared 3 bases from V and 1 base from J, leaving 9 bases between. This clone was seen a handful of times. What it binds is not known. Study-wide findings and caveats: Significant though moderate, a shortening of TCRB CDR3s appeared in all four CD4+ subsets of Type 1 diabetes patients. More deletions and fewer insertions at VDJ junctions were found in patients with type 1 diabetes. PCR could preferentially amplify shorter templates, alike in patients and controls.

Material: naive CD4+ T cells from blood. The chain joins TRBV27 to TRBJ1-1; a weak D match, TRBD1 (5 bases). The TCR originated in a man aged 18 to 29 with type 1 diabetes. CDR3 region: CASSFGGGNTEAFF. As DNA, the CDR3 is TGTGCCAGCAGTTTTGGCGGGGGGAACACTGAAGCTTTCTTT.